This is a list of T cell receptor beta chains from one sample in a study of blood T cell repertoires in COVID-19. Data came from immunoSEQ multiplex PCR; TCRdb stores just in-frame clones and leaves some out. The repertoire includes 110,000 to 150,000 clones, 80% of them detected once, and over 4% sits in the top ten. The specimen sequenced was peripheral blood. The receptor set was obtained from a woman aged 50 to 60 with acute or convalescent COVID-19. The CDR3 runs from the conserved cysteine through the conserved F or W. A D gene is named only where the DNA matches it firmly. Rows may omit the clone size; those that give it use once, few, many or a size class.

clone size	D gene	J gene	V gene	CDR3 DNA	CDR3 protein
-	TRBD1	TRBJ2-2	TRBV11-1	TGTGCCAGCCGAGGACAGGGTCGGAACACCGGGGAGCTGTTTTTT	CASRGQGRNTGELFF
once	-	TRBJ2-3	TRBV3-1/TRBV3-2	TGTGCCAGCAGCCAAGGAGGGCCCCCGAATACGCAGTATTTT	CASSQGGPPNTQYF
-	-	TRBJ1-2	TRBV5-8	TGTGCCAGCAGCTTGATCTCTAACTATGGCTACACCTTC	CASSLISNYGYTF
-	TRBD1	TRBJ2-3	TRBV5-1	TGCGCCAGCAGCTTAGGACAGGGACGCACAGATACGCAGTATTTT	CASSLGQGRTDTQYF
many	-	TRBJ1-1	TRBV18	TGTGCCAGCTCACCTCTTGCGACAGGAGACACTGAAGCTTTCTTT	CASSPLATGDTEAFF
-	-	TRBJ1-2	TRBV2	TGTGCCAGCAGTGGATCTATGTTGAATGGCTACACCTTC	CASSGSMLNGYTF
few	-	TRBJ1-6	TRBV28	TGTGCCAGCAGTCTACCGGGGGGTACCTATAATTCACCCCTCCACTTT	CASSLPGGTYNSPLHF
-	-	TRBJ1-2	TRBV20-1	TGCAGTGCTCTCGCAGGACTGAAGGACACCTTC	CSALAGLKDTF
-	-	TRBJ1-2	TRBV9	TGTGCCAGCAGCGCTCGCACAGGAGCTAACTATGGCTACACCTTC	CASSARTGANYGYTF
-	-	TRBJ1-1	TRBV28	TGTGCCAGCAGTGTAGGCGGGGGCGCTACCACTGAAGCTTTCTTT	CASSVGGGATTEAFF
-	-	TRBJ2-2	TRBV5-5	TGTGCCAGCAGCTTGCGGGGGAGCACCGGGGAGCTGTTTTTT	CASSLRGSTGELFF
few	-	TRBJ1-3	TRBV28	TGTGCCAGCAGTTTACAGGGAAACACCATATATTTT	CASSLQGNTIYF
few	TRBD1	TRBJ1-6	TRBV5-3	TGTGCCAGAGGCTGGTGTCAGGGGGCTTCCTTTGGGTCACCCCTCCACTTT	CARGWCQGASFGSPLHF
-	-	TRBJ2-3	TRBV5-1	TGCGCCAGCAGCTTGACGAGGGAAGCGCAGTATTTT	CASSLTREAQYF
many	TRBD1	TRBJ1-1	TRBV27	TGTGCCAGCAGCCAGACTCTAGGACAGGGCGAGTTGTTCACTGAAGCTTTCTTT	CASSQTLGQGELFTEAFF
-	TRBD2	TRBJ2-1	TRBV7-2	TGTGCCAGCAGCTTGAGCGGGGGTCGAAAGTTCTTC	CASSLSGGRKFF
few	TRBD1	TRBJ1-2	TRBV7-3	TGTGCCAGCAGCTTAACGGGACCTACAGGGGGCGCGCTGGTAGGCTACACCTTC	CASSLTGPTGGALVGYTF
-	-	TRBJ1-6	TRBV2	TGTGCCAGCAGTGAGGGACTGAAAAATTCACCCCTCCACTTT	CASSEGLKNSPLHF
-	-	TRBJ1-2	TRBV5-6	TGTGCCAGCAGTTTGACGGTGGCAGGGCGTACCTATGGCTACACCTTC	CASSLTVAGRTYGYTF
once	TRBD1	TRBJ1-2	TRBV14	TGTGCCAGCAGCCAACGCCCGGGACAGGGCCTCGCCGGCTACACCTTC	CASSQRPGQGLAGYTF
few	-	TRBJ1-1	TRBV7-2	TGTGCCAGCAGCTTCTCAAATGGGGGCGCTGAAGCTTTCTTT	CASSFSNGGAEAFF
-	-	TRBJ1-1	TRBV7-3	TGTGCCAGCAGCCCGGGGATCATGAACACTGAAGCTTTCTTT	CASSPGIMNTEAFF
-	-	TRBJ2-5	TRBV27	TGTGCCAGCAGTGTAGGGGGGGGCCGGGAGACCCAGTACTTC	CASSVGGGRETQYF
few	TRBD1	TRBJ2-1	TRBV6-4	TGTGCCAGCAGTGCCGGGACAGGGGGCTATGAGCAGTTCTTC	CASSAGTGGYEQFF
once	-	TRBJ2-7	TRBV6-2/TRBV6-3	TGTGCCAGCAGTTCAACACAGGCCCTGGGGCAGTACTTC	CASSSTQALGQYF
-	-	TRBJ1-4	TRBV12-3/TRBV12-4	TGTGCCAGCAGTTTACGGGTGGAAAAACTGTTTTTT	CASSLRVEKLFF
-	-	TRBJ1-4	TRBV28	TGTGCCAGCAGCACTGGACGGGGGGTGTTTTTT	CASSTGRGVFF
-	TRBD2	TRBJ2-7	TRBV7-3	TGTGCCAGCAGCCCCGGGACTAGCAACGAGCAGTACTTC	CASSPGTSNEQYF
-	-	TRBJ1-1	TRBV3-1/TRBV3-2	TGTGCCAGCAGCCAAGAGTCCGAAGGGGCGCACACTGAAGCTTTCTTT	CASSQESEGAHTEAFF
-	TRBD1	TRBJ2-3	TRBV6-5	TGTGCCAGCAGGGGTTGGACAGGGCACACAGATACGCAGTATTTT	CASRGWTGHTDTQYF
-	-	TRBJ1-1	TRBV10-3	TGTGCCATCGGTCTAACAGTCCTGAACACTGAAGCTTTCTTT	CAIGLTVLNTEAFF
-	-	TRBJ1-2	TRBV6-1	TGTGCCAGCAGTGAGCAGGGATATGGCTACACCTTC	CASSEQGYGYTF
-	-	TRBJ2-7	TRBV4-3	TGCGCCAGCAGCCAAGATCTATACGGTATCCCCAACGAGCAGTACTTC	CASSQDLYGIPNEQYF
-	TRBD1	TRBJ1-1	TRBV27	TGTGCCAGCAGTTACACCGGACAGGGTGAAGCTTTCTTT	CASSYTGQGEAFF
-	-	TRBJ2-7	TRBV7-3	TGTGCCAGCAGCTACGGAGGCGACGAGCAGTACTTC	CASSYGGDEQYF
-	-	TRBJ2-1	TRBV7-3	TGTGCCAGCAGCTTAGGGGGGATCGGCGATTGGAATGAGCAGTTCTTC	CASSLGGIGDWNEQFF
-	TRBD1	TRBJ1-2	TRBV10-3	TGTGCCATCAGTGGGGACAGGGGGCGCAGTGGCTACACCTTC	CAISGDRGRSGYTF
-	-	TRBJ1-2	TRBV19	TGTGCCAGTAGTACCAGGCGGGTAAATGGCTACACCTTC	CASSTRRVNGYTF
-	-	TRBJ2-7	TRBV28	TGTGCCAGCAGCTACTGGAGGGAATCCTACGAGCAGTACTTC	CASSYWRESYEQYF
-	-	TRBJ2-7	TRBV14	TGTGCCAGCAGCCAGGTCCACTCTTACGAGCAGTACTTC	CASSQVHSYEQYF
-	-	TRBJ1-5	TRBV6-2/TRBV6-3	TGTGCCAGCAGCCCTGGTTCGGACCGGGGACTGTACAATCAGCCCCAGCATTTT	CASSPGSDRGLYNQPQHF
-	TRBD1	TRBJ1-1	TRBV5-6	TGTGCCAGCACCCGACAGGGAGTGAACACTGAAGCTTTCTTT	CASTRQGVNTEAFF
-	TRBD1	TRBJ1-2	TRBV3-1/TRBV3-2	TGTGCCAGCAGCCACGACTTGACAGGGGAATTATATGGCTACACCTTC	CASSHDLTGELYGYTF
-	-	TRBJ2-5	TRBV28	TGTGCCAGCAGTTCCGGTGCAGGGGAAGAGACCCAGTACTTC	CASSSGAGEETQYF